This passage covers 7 T cell receptor beta chains from one sample sequenced in a study of cytotoxic CD8 clonotypes in ibrutinib-treated CLL. Profiled with immunoSEQ multiplex PCR; TCRdb holds only in-frame clones, not every one. Here the sample spans 35,000 to 55,000 clones, 69% being singletons. Specimen: PBMCs, collected after 12 months of ibrutinib treatment. The receptors here all came from a human donor with chronic lymphocytic leukemia.

V usage is TRBV29-1 and J usage is TRBJ1-1, with 9 bases matching TRBD1. CDR3 length: 14 amino acids. Germline trimming cut 7 bases from V and 1 base from J; bases unmatched to any gene: 7. Germline CDR1 is SQVTM and CDR2 is ANQGSEA. The CDR3 protein is CSAGQGWGNTEAFF. CDR3 bases: TGCAGCGCGGGACAGGGTTGGGGGAACACTGAAGCTTTCTTT.

This sequence joins TRBV11-3 and TRBJ1-1; D uncertain. The CDR3 sequence is 13 residues long. V was clipped by 0 bases and J by 2 bases, with 4 bases between them. Germline values: CDR1 SGHNT, CDR2 YENEEA. The CDR3 reads CASSLEKNTEAFF. DNA for the CDR3: TGTGCCAGCAGCTTAGAGAAAAACACTGAAGCTTTCTTT.

This clone was seen a handful of times. The chain is built from TRBV15 and TRBJ2-5, with D perhaps matching TRBD1 or TRBD2 (7 bases each). The CDR3 extends over 15 amino acids. The V gene lost 3 bases and the J gene lost 4 bases, with 15 bases spanning the gap. The germline V gene has CDR1 LNHNV and CDR2 YYDKDF (reference sequence). The CDR3 here is CATSSQTGRAETQYF. DNA of the CDR3: TGTGCCACCAGCAGCCAGACAGGGAGGGCAGAGACCCAGTACTTC.

The J gene is TRBJ2-3, the V gene TRBV7-3; tentative D call: TRBD1 (5 bases). Germline-derived CDR1 and CDR2 are SGHTA and FQGTGA. V was shortened by 1 base and J by 2 bases, with 7 bases between the two germline ends. This CDR3 has 14 residues. The CDR3 reads CASSLRQNTDTQYF. The CDR3 DNA sequence: TGTGCCAGCAGCTTAAGACAGAACACAGATACGCAGTATTTT.

The rearrangement uses TRBV5-1 and TRBJ2-3, with a tentative D call TRBD2 (5 bases). CDR3 length: 14 residues. The germline V gene encodes CDR1 SGHRS and CDR2 YFSETQ. V was trimmed by 0 bases and J by 2 bases, leaving 7 bases between them. CDR3 coding DNA: TGCGCCAGCAGCTTGGTCGGGAACACAGATACGCAGTATTTT. This encodes CASSLVGNTDTQYF.

This rearrangement joins TRBV5-1 to TRBJ1-2, with a possible D match to TRBD1 (6 bases). V was shortened by 4 bases and J by 5 bases, with 27 bases between the two germline ends. CDR3 length equals 18 residues. CDR1 is SGHRS, CDR2 YFSETQ, per germline. The CDR3 spells CASSPRPDKPGTSYGYTF. CDR3 bases: TGCGCCAGCAGCCCACGACCAGATAAACCCGGGACATCTTATGGCTACACCTTC.

This clone was observed a few times. This rearrangement joins TRBV5-6 to TRBJ2-5; D may match TRBD1 or TRBD2 (5 bases each). The CDR3 is 17 residues long. V lost 2 bases and J lost 3, with 20 bases in between. Germline assignment: CDR1 SGHDT and CDR2 YYEEEE. CDR3: CASSLLDPGTPKETQYF. As DNA, the CDR3 is TGTGCCAGCAGCTTACTTGATCCAGGGACCCCGAAAGAGACCCAGTACTTC.